A single sample is the source of the 18 T cell receptor beta chains below, sequenced in a study of T cell changes during pregnancy in multiple sclerosis. The assay was immunoSEQ multiplex PCR, and TCRdb's table has in-frame clones only and misses some. The table records around 35,000 clones, just over 90% of them present only once. This specimen consisted of CD8+ T cells from peripheral blood mononuclear cells, obtained before pregnancy. The receptor set was obtained from a female donor with multiple sclerosis, enrolled in a pregnancy study.

The chain couples TRBV4-1 to TRBJ2-7; TRBD1 aligns across 7 bases. V shed 0 bases, J shed 3 bases, and the junction held 14 bases outside the gene matches. The germline V gene has CDR1 MGHRA and CDR2 YSYEKL. The CDR3 has 18 amino acids. In nucleotides, the CDR3 is TGCGCCAGCAGCCAAGATCCTTCAACAGGGGAGATGGGCTACGAGCAGTACTTC. This codes for CASSQDPSTGEMGYEQYF.

This clone was observed a few times. J is TRBJ2-3 and V is TRBV6-4, with D perhaps TRBD2 (6 bases). This CDR3 is 16 amino acids long. Trimming took off 0 bases at V and 0 bases at J, with 10 bases between the two ends. CDR1 is MRHNA and CDR2 is SNTAGT in the germline V gene. The CDR3 loop reads CASSDSGTPSTDTQYF. CDR3 nucleotides: TGTGCCAGCAGTGACTCCGGGACTCCTAGCACAGATACGCAGTATTTT.

This sequence joins TRBV30 and TRBJ2-7; D unresolved. This CDR3 is built from 12 residues. Germline CDR1 reads GTSNPN; CDR2 reads SVGIG (reference sequence). Trimming left V 5 bases short and J 2 bases short, with 10 bases between. The CDR3 nucleotides are TGTGCCTGGGACGGTGAGGCCTACGAGCAGTACTTC. This codes for CAWDGEAYEQYF.

This clone occurred a few times. V is TRBV7-9 and J is TRBJ2-7; 7 bases fit TRBD1. The CDR3 runs to 14 residues. The V gene's germline CDR1 is SEHNR and CDR2 FQNEAQ (reference sequence). The junction had 6 bases not matched to a gene; V was cut back by 1 base and J by 6 bases. CDR3 loop: CASSLEATGSEQYF. The CDR3, as DNA: TGTGCCAGCAGCTTAGAGGCGACAGGGTCCGAGCAGTACTTC.

The chain uses TRBV27 and TRBJ2-1; 8 nucleotides line up with TRBD2. V dropped 5 bases and J dropped 0; count of bases not matched to a gene: 6. The germline gives CDR1 MNHEY, CDR2 SMNVEV (reference sequence). CDR3 length: 16 amino acids. This CDR3 is CASSTSGTSSYNEQFF. The CDR3 coding sequence is TGTGCCAGCAGTACTTCCGGGACTAGCTCCTACAATGAGCAGTTCTTC.

The chain has TRBV7-6 and TRBJ2-7, with D perhaps TRBD2 (5 bases). V gave up 4 bases and J gave up 2 bases, with 6 bases separating them. Looked up from germline, CDR1 is SGHVS and CDR2 is FNYEAQ. The CDR3 totals 12 residues. CDR3 in amino acids: CASSSGTYEQYF. CDR3 nucleotides: TGTGCCAGCAGCTCGGGGACCTACGAGCAGTACTTC.

The gene calls are TRBV27 and TRBJ1-1; 7 bases map to TRBD1. Trimming cost V 3 bases and J 3 bases; bases outside gene matches: 7. This CDR3 contains 15 residues. The V gene's germline CDR1 is MNHEY and CDR2 SMNVEV (reference sequence). CDR3 protein: CASSLRVGGYTEAFF. The CDR3 DNA reads TGTGCCAGCAGTTTGCGGGTAGGGGGCTACACTGAAGCTTTCTTT.

This chain connects TRBV6-4 to TRBJ1-1; TRBD1 matches at 8 bases. Germline CDR1 and CDR2: MRHNA and SNTAGT. CDR3 length equals 14 residues. V was pared by 6 bases and J by 5 bases, with 8 bases of the junction left unmatched. The CDR3 DNA reads TGTGCCAGCAGATTAGGACAGGGATCAACTGAAGCTTTCTTT. Its protein product is CASRLGQGSTEAFF.

The genes are TRBV7-6 and TRBJ2-7, with TRBD2 matching over 8 bases. The ends lost 8 bases at V and 0 bases at J; junction bases unmatched: 6. Per germline, CDR1 SGHVS and CDR2 FNYEAQ. CDR3 length equals 14 residues. The CDR3 region is CASSAGTSSYEQYF. The CDR3 coding sequence is TGTGCCAGCTCGGCCGGGACTAGCTCCTACGAGCAGTACTTC.

This chain links TRBV27 with TRBJ1-4, with no clear D. V was pared by 6 bases and J by 3 bases, with 14 bases between. This CDR3 has 15 amino acids. Germline values: CDR1 MNHEY, CDR2 SMNVEV (reference sequence). CDR3 in amino acids: CASSRLRGSNEKLFF. The CDR3 nucleotides read TGTGCCAGCAGCCGATTGCGAGGGTCTAATGAAAAACTGTTTTTT.

V and J are TRBV2 and TRBJ2-2; 13 nucleotides line up with TRBD2. CDR1 SNHLY and CDR2 FYNNEI come from the germline V gene. The CDR3 has 15 amino acids. Trimming at V came to 4 bases and at J to 6 bases, leaving 2 bases not matched to a gene. The DNA for the CDR3 is TGTGCCAGCAGTGGGACTAGCGGGGGCCCCGGGGAGCTGTTTTTT. It encodes CASSGTSGGPGELFF.

The rearrangement joins TRBV29-1 to TRBJ2-1; 8 nucleotides line up with TRBD2. The length of the CDR3 is 12 residues. The germline V gene encodes CDR1 SQVTM and CDR2 ANQGSEA. V shed 4 bases, J shed 7 bases, and the junction held 3 bases outside the gene matches. The CDR3 DNA sequence: TGCAGCGTTGGCCGGGAGGGAAATGAGCAGTTCTTC. Its protein is CSVGREGNEQFF.

V is TRBV11-2 and J is TRBJ1-2; D might be TRBD1 (6 bases). The CDR3 spans 13 residues. Germline CDR1 is SGHAT and CDR2 is FQNNGV. The V end was cut by 5 bases, the J end by 2 bases, with 9 bases between. CDR3 coding DNA: TGTGCCAGCAGCCACAGGGCCAACTATGGCTACACCTTC. It encodes CASSHRANYGYTF.

V gene TRBV6-1 combines with J gene TRBJ2-7; 7 bases agree with TRBD1. Germline-derived CDR1 and CDR2 are MNHNS and SASEGT. The junction had 7 bases not matched to a gene; V was cut back by 3 bases and J by 2 bases. The CDR3 totals 15 residues. The CDR3: CASSDDSGQTYEQYF. The CDR3 region has the DNA TGTGCCAGCAGTGATGACTCGGGACAGACCTACGAGCAGTACTTC.

The rearrangement links TRBV27 to TRBJ2-1; TRBD2 might be the D (6 bases). The CDR3 has 15 residues. Germline values: CDR1 MNHEY, CDR2 SMNVEV (reference sequence). The V end was cut by 10 bases, the J end by 7 bases, with 23 bases between. The CDR3 nucleotides read TGTGCCATACAAACCGGGACTGCCGAAGGGAATGAGCAGTTCTTC. It yields the protein CAIQTGTAEGNEQFF.

J is TRBJ2-3 and V is TRBV5-8; D perhaps matches TRBD1 (5 bases). The CDR3 is 15 amino acids. Germline V gene sequence: CDR1 SGHTS, CDR2 YDEGEE. The ends were cut back, 2 bases at V and 6 bases at J, with 16 bases in the middle. The chain's CDR3 is CASSFSIRETDTQYF. CDR3 coding DNA: TGTGCCAGCAGCTTTTCTATCAGGGAAACGGATACGCAGTATTTT. Complete variable domain (other parts from reference TRBV5-8 and TRBJ2-3): EAGVTQSPTHLIKTRGQQATLRCSPISGHTSVYWYQQALGLGLQFLLWYDEGEERNRGNFPPRFSGRQFPNYSSELNVNALELEDSALYLCASSFSIRETDTQYFGPGTRLTVL.

This sequence joins TRBV10-1 and TRBJ1-1, with 8 bases fitting TRBD1. V was clipped by 4 bases and J by 3 bases; unmatched bases: 7. Germline CDR1 and CDR2: WNHNN and SYGVQD (reference sequence). The CDR3 length is 15 residues. CDR3 in amino acids: CASSGGTGLDTEAFF. The CDR3, as DNA: TGCGCCAGCAGTGGGGGGACAGGATTGGACACTGAAGCTTTCTTT.

This chain joins TRBV29-1 and TRBJ1-1; D unclear. V lost 7 bases to trimming and J lost 7 bases, with 16 bases between them. The CDR3 covers 12 residues. Looked up from germline, CDR1 is SQVTM and CDR2 is ANQGSEA. The chain's CDR3 is CSGEISDFEAFF. DNA of the CDR3: TGCAGCGGGGAGATAAGCGATTTTGAAGCTTTCTTT. Combining the CDR3 with reference TRBV29-1 and TRBJ1-1 gives the whole variable domain SAVISQKPSRDICQRGTSLTIQCQVDSQVTMMFWYRQQPGQSLTLIATANQGSEATYESGFVIDKFPISRPNLTFSTLTVSNMSPEDSSIYLCSGEISDFEAFFGQGTRLTVV.